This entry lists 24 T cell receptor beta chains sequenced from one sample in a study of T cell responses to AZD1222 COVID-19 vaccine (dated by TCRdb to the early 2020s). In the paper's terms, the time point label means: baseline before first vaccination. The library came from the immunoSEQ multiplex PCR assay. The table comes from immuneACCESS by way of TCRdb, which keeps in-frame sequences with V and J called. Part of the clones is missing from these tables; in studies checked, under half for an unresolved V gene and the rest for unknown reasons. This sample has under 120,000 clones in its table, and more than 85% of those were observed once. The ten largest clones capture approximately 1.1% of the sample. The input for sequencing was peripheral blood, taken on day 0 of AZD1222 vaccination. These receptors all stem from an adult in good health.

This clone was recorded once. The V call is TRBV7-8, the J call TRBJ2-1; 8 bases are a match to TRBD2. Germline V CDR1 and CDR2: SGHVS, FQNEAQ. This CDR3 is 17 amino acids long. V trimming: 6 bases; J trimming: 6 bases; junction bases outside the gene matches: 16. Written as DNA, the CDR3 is TGTGCCAGCAGTTCCATTACCGGGACTAGTTTCGCCAATGAGCAGTTCTTC. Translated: CASSSITGTSFANEQFF.

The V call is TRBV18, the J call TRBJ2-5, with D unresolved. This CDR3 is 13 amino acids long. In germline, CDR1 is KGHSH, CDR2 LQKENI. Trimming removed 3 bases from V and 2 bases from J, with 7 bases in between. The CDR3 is CASSPILQETQYF. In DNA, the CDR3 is TGTGCCAGCTCACCTATCCTTCAAGAGACCCAGTACTTC. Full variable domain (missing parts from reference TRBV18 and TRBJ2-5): NAGVMQNPRHLVRRRGQEARLRCSPMKGHSHVYWYRQLPEEGLKFMVYLQKENIIDESGMPKERFSAEFPKEGPSILRIQQVVRGDSAAYFCASSPILQETQYFGPGTRLLVL.

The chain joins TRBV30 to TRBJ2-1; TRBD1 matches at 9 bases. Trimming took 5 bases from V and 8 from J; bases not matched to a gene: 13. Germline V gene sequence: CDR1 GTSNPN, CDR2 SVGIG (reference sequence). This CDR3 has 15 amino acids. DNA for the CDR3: TGTGCCTGGCACTACCGGGACAGGGAGGGTCATGAGCAGTTCTTC. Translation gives CAWHYRDREGHEQFF.

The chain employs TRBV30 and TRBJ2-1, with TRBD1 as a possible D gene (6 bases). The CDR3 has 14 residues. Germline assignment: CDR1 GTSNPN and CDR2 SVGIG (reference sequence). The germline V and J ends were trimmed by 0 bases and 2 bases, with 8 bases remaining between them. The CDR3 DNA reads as TGTGCCTGGAGTGTTGGGGGCCCCTACAATGAGCAGTTCTTC. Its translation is CAWSVGGPYNEQFF.

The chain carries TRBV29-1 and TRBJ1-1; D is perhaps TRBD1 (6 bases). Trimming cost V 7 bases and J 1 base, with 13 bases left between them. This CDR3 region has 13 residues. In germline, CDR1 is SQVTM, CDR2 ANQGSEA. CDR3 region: CSATGWGNTEAFF. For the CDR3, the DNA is TGCAGCGCTACAGGGTGGGGGAACACTGAAGCTTTCTTT.

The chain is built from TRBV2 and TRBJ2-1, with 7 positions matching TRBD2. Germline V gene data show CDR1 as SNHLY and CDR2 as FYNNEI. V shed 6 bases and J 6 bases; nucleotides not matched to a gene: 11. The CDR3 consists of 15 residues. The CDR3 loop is CASSRQAGEGNEQFF. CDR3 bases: TGTGCCAGCAGCCGTCAGGCGGGGGAGGGCAATGAGCAGTTCTTC.

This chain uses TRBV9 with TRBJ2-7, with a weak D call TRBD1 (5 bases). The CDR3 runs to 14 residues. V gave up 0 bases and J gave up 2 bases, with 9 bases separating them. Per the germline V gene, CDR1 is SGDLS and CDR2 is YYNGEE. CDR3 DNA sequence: TGTGCCAGCAGCGTAGAGGGGCGCCCCTACGAGCAGTACTTC. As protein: CASSVEGRPYEQYF.

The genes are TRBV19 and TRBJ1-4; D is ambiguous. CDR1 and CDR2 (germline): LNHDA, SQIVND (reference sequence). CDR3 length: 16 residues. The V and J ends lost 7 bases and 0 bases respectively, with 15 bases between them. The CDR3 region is CASTDRTAATNEKLFF. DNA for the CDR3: TGTGCCAGTACCGATAGGACGGCTGCAACTAATGAAAAACTGTTTTTT.

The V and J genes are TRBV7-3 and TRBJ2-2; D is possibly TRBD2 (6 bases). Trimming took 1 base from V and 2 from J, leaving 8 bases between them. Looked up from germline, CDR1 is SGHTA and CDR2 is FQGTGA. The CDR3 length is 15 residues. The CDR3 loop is CASSLSSGNTGELFF. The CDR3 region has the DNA TGTGCCAGCAGCTTAAGTAGCGGAAACACCGGGGAGCTGTTTTTT.

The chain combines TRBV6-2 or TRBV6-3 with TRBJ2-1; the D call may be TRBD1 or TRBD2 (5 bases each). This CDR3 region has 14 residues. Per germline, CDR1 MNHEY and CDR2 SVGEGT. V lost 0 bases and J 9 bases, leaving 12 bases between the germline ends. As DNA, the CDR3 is TGTGCCAGCAGTTACTCGAGAGGGGCGGGTGAGCAGTTCTTC. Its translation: CASSYSRGAGEQFF.

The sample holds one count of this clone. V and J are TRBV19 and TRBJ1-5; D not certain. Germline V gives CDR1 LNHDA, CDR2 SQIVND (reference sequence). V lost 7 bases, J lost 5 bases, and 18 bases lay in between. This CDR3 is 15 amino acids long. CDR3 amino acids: CASNLRTPKYQPQHF. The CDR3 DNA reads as TGTGCCAGTAACCTCCGGACGCCCAAATATCAGCCCCAGCATTTT. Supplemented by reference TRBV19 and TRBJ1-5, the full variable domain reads DGGITQSPKYLFRKEGQNVTLSCEQNLNHDAMYWYRQDPGQGLRLIYYSQIVNDFQKGDIAEGYSVSREKKESFPLTVTSAQKNPTAFYLCASNLRTPKYQPQHFGDGTRLSIL.

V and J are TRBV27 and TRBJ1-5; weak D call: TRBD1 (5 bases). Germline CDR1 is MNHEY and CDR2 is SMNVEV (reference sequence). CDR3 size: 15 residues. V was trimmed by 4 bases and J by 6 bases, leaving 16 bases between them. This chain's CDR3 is CASSSRGGVTQPQHF. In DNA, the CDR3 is TGTGCCAGCAGTTCCCGGGGGGGGGTAACTCAGCCCCAGCATTTT.

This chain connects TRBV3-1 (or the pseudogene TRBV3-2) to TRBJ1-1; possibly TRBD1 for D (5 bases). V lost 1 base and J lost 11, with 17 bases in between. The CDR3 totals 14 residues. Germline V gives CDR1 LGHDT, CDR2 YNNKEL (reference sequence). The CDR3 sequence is CASSQGWTPGDAFF. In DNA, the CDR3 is TGTGCCAGCAGCCAAGGCTGGACCCCGGGGGATGCTTTCTTT.

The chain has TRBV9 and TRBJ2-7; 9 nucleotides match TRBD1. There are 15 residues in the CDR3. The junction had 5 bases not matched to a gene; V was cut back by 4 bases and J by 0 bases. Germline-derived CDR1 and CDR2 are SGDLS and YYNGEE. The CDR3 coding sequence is TGTGCCAGCAGCCCTTGGGACAGGGCCTCCTACGAGCAGTACTTC. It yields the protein CASSPWDRASYEQYF. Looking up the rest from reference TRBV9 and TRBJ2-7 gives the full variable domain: DSGVTQTPKHLITATGQRVTLRCSPRSGDLSVYWYQQSLDQGLQFLIQYYNGEERAKGNILERFSAQQFPDLHSELNLSSLELGDSALYFCASSPWDRASYEQYFGPGTRLTVT.

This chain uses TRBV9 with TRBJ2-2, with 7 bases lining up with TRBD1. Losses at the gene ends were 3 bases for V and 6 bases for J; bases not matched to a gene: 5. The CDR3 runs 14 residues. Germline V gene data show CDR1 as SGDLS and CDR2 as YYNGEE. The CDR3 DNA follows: TGTGCCAGCAGCGGACAGGGTATCGCCGGGGAGCTGTTTTTT. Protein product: CASSGQGIAGELFF.

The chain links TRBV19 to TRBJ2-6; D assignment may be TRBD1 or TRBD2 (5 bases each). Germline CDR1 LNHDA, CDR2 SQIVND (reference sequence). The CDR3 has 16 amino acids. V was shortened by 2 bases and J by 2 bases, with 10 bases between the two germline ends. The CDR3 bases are TGTGCCAGTAGTATACTTGGGGGAACTGGGGCCAACGTCCTGACTTTC. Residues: CASSILGGTGANVLTF. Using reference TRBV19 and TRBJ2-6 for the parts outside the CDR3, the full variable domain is DGGITQSPKYLFRKEGQNVTLSCEQNLNHDAMYWYRQDPGQGLRLIYYSQIVNDFQKGDIAEGYSVSREKKESFPLTVTSAQKNPTAFYLCASSILGGTGANVLTFGAGSRLTVL.

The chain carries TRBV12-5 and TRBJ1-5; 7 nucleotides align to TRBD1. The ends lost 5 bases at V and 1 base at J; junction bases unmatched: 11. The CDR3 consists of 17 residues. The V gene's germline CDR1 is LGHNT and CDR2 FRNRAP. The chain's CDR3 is CASGPYSLQGSNQPQHF. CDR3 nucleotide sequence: TGTGCTAGTGGTCCGTACTCATTACAGGGGAGCAATCAGCCCCAGCATTTT.

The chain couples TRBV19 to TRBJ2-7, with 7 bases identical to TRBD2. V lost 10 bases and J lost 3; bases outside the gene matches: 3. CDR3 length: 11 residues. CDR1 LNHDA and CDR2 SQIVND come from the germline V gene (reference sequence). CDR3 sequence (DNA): TGTGCCACCCGGGGGGTCTACGAGCAGTACTTC. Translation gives CATRGVYEQYF.

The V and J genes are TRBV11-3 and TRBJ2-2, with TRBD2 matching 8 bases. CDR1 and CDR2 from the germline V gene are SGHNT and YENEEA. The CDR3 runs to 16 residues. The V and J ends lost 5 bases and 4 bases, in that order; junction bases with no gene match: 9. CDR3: CASSVSGKTGTGELFF. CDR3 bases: TGTGCCAGCAGCGTTAGCGGGAAAACGGGCACCGGGGAGCTGTTTTTT.

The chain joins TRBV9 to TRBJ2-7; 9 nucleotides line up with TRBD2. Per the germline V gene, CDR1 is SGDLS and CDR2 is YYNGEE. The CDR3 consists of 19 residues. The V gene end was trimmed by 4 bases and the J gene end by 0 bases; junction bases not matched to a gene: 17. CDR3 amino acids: CASSPGLAGGYQFSYEQYF. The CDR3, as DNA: TGTGCCAGCAGCCCGGGACTAGCTGGAGGATATCAATTCTCCTACGAGCAGTACTTC.

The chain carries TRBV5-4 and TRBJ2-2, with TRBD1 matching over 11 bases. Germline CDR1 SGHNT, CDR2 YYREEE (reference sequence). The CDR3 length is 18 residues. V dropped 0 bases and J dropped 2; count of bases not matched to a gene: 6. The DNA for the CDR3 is TGTGCCAGCAGCTTGGCACGGGGACAGGGGGGAAACACCGGGGAGCTGTTTTTT. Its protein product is CASSLARGQGGNTGELFF. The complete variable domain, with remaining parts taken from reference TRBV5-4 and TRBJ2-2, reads ETGVTQSPTHLIKTRGQQVTLRCSSQSGHNTVSWYQQALGQGPQFIFQYYREEENGRGNFPPRFSGLQFPNYSSELNVNALELDDSALYLCASSLARGQGGNTGELFFGEGSRLTVL.

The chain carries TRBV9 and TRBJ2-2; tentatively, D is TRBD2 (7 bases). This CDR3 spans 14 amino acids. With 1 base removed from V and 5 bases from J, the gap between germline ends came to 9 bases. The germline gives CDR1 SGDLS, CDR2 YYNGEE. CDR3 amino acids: CASSVRGGTGELFF. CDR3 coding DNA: TGTGCCAGCAGCGTAAGGGGGGGAACCGGGGAGCTGTTTTTT.

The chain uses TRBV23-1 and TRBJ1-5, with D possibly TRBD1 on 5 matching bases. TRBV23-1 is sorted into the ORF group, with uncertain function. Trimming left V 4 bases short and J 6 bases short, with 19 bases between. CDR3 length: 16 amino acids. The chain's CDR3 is CASSPRGQGGCQPQHF. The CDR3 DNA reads TGCGCCAGCAGTCCCCGCGGGCAGGGTGGGTGTCAGCCCCAGCATTTT.

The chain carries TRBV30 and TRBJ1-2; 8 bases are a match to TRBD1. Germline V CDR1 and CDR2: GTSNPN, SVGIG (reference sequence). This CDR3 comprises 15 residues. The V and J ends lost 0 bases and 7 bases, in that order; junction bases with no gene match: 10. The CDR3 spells CAWSVPSTGVGGYTF. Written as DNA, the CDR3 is TGTGCCTGGAGTGTACCCTCGACAGGGGTTGGTGGCTACACCTTC. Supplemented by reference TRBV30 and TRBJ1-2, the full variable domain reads SQTIHQWPATLVQPVGSPLSLECTVEGTSNPNLYWYRQAAGRGLQLLFYSVGIGQISSEVPQNLSASRPQDRQFILSSKKLLLSDSGFYLCAWSVPSTGVGGYTFGSGTRLTVV.